The present T cell receptor (beta chain) was sequenced within a study of T-cell reconstitution after alpha-beta-depleted transplantation in children. Unique molecular identifiers were used in preparing the TCRbeta library. MiXCR, run by TCRdb on the PCR reads, gives a single entry per CDR3 protein. In the table there are about 420,000 distinct CDR3 sequences, under 20% of which are singletons. CDR3 length equals 14 residues. Germline V gives CDR1 SGHRS, CDR2 YFSETQ. V dropped 1 base and J dropped 5 bases, with 9 bases sitting between them. The receptor was derived from a boy less than two years old who had a stem cell transplant for Wiskott-Aldrich syndrome, so the T cells may come from the graft donor. The chain uses TRBV5-1 and TRBJ2-2, with D unclear. The sequenced sample was PBMCs, mostly from graft donor cells, obtained 360 days after TCRalphabeta/CD19-depleted stem cell transplant. CDR3 sequence (DNA): TGCGCCAGCAGCTTGTTTCCGGAAACCGGGGAGCTGTTTTTT. Protein product: CASSLFPETGELFF.